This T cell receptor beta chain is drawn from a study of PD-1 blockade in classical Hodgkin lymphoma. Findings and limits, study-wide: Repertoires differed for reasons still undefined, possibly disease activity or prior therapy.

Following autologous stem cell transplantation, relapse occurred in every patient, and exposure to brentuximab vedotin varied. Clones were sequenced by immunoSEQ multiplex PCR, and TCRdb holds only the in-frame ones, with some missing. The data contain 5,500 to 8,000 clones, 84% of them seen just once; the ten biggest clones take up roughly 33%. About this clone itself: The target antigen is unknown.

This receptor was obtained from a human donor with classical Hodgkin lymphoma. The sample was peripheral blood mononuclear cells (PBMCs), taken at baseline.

The CDR3 bases are TGTGCCAGCAGTGTGGCAGGGGGCGAGGGGGGCAATCAGCCCCAGCATTTT. Protein: CASSVAGGEGGNQPQHF. This chain uses TRBV4-2 with TRBJ1-5, with 8 bases fitting TRBD1. Germline CDR1 LGHNA, CDR2 YNFKEQ. This CDR3 contains 17 residues. The V gene end was trimmed by 6 bases and the J gene end by 2 bases; junction bases not matched to a gene: 12.